The clone carrying this T cell receptor beta chain was counted only a few times. The sample originates from a study of shared T cell receptors in the human thymus. Losses at the gene ends were 6 bases for V and 5 bases for J; bases not matched to a gene: 7. There are 14 residues in the CDR3. Germline V gives CDR1 MNHEY, CDR2 SMNVEV (reference sequence). Here immunoSEQ multiplex PCR was the method, and the copy in TCRdb shows in-frame clones only, minus some. The sample lists roughly 660,000 clones, 70% to 90% occurring once. These same data were also listed under a study on human thymus T cells. This second report adds: Having corrective surgery for congenital heart defects, healthy Finnish infants were the ones who donated. Thymic as well as blood repertoires seemed to favor certain V and J genes unevenly. As related research reported, thymic repertoires overlapped highly among unrelated individuals.

This clonotype originated in a boy under two years old with a congenital heart defect. The chain couples TRBV27 to TRBJ1-5, with TRBD1 matching over 7 bases. Sequenced: thymocytes. CDR3 sequence reads: CASRATGNDQPQHF. For the CDR3, the DNA is TGTGCCAGCAGGGCGACAGGGAACGATCAGCCCCAGCATTTT.